The entry below describes one T cell receptor (beta chain). The target antigen is unknown. This sample was included in a study of cytomegalovirus exposure and HLA in healthy donors. General study points: Links to common viral pathogens appeared, in a later analysis, for several of the most significant clusters. TCR beta V- and J-gene trimming, according to a later analysis, was linked to a missense DCLRE1C variant. The study put roughly 160 TCR beta chains on its list as cytomegalovirus-associated.

13 Jbeta primers and 60 Vbeta primers were used for the PCR. Clones were sequenced by immunoSEQ multiplex PCR, and TCRdb holds only the in-frame ones, with some missing. This repertoire shows roughly 87,000 clones, about four fifths found once; its top ten account for about 15%. Among the donors, all were healthy bone marrow donors. Trimming stripped 0 bases from V and 8 bases from J, with 8 bases between. CDR3 length: 12 amino acids. The sample was PBMCs. This rearrangement joins TRBV6-7 to TRBJ2-7; D remains unclear. TRBV6-7 is an ORF, and what it does is uncertain. The source of this sequence is a woman in her 40s in good health and CMV-seropositive. The CDR3 spells CASSYSNIKQYF. DNA for the CDR3: TGTGCCAGCAGTTACTCAAACATAAAGCAGTACTTC.